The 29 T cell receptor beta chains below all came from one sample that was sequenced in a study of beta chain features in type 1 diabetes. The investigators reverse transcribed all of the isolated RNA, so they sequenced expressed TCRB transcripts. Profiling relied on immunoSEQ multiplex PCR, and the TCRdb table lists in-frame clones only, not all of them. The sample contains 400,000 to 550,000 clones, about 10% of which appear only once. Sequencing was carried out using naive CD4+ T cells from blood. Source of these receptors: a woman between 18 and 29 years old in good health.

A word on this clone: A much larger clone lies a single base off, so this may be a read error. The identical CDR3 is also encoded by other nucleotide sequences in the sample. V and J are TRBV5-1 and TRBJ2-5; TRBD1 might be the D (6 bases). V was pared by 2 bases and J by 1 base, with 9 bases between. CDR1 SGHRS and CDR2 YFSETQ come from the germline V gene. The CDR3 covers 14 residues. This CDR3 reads CASSLQGPQETQYF. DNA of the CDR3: TGCGCCAGCAGCTTACAGGGCCCCCAAGAGACCCAGTACTTC.

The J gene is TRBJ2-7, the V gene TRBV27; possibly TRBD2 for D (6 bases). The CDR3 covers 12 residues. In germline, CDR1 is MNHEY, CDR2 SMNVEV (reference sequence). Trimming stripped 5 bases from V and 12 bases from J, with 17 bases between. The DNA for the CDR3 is TGTGCCAGCAGTCCAAGAGGGGACTTCTGGTACTTC. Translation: CASSPRGDFWYF.

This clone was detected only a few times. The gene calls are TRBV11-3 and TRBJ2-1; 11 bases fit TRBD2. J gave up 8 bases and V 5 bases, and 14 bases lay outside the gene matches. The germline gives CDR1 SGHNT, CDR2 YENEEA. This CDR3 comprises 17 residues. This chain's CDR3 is CASSPSWVAGGPDEQFF. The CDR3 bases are TGTGCCAGCAGCCCCTCGTGGGTAGCGGGAGGGCCCGATGAGCAGTTCTTC.

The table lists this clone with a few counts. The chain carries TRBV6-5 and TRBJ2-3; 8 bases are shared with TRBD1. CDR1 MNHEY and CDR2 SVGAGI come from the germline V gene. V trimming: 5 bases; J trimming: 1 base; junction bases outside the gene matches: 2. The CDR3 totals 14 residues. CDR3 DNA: TGTGCCAGCAGTAAGGACAGGGGCACAGATACGCAGTATTTT. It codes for CASSKDRGTDTQYF.

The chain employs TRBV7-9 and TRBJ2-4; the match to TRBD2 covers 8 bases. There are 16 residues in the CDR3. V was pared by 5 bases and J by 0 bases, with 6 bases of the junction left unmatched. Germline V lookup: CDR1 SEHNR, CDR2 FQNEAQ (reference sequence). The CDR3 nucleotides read TGTGCCAGCAGCCGACAGCGGGGGCTAGCCAAAAACATTCAGTACTTC. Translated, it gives CASSRQRGLAKNIQYF.

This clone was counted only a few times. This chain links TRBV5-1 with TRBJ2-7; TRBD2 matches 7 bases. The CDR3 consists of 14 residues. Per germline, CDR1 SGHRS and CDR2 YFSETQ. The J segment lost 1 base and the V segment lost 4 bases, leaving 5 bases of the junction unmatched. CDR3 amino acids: CASSRLAESYEQYF. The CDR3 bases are TGCGCCAGCAGCCGCCTAGCGGAATCCTACGAGCAGTACTTC.

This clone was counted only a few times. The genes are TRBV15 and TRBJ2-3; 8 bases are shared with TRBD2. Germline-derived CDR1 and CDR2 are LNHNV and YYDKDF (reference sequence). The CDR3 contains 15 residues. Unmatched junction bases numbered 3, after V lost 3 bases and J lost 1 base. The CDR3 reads CATSRPGLGTDTQYF. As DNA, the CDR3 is TGTGCCACCAGCAGGCCGGGACTAGGCACAGATACGCAGTATTTT.

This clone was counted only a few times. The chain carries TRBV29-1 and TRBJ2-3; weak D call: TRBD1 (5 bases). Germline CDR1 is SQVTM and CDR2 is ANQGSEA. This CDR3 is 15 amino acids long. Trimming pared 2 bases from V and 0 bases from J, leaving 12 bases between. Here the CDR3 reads CSVEYGPGSTDTQYF. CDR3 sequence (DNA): TGCAGCGTTGAATATGGGCCAGGGAGCACAGATACGCAGTATTTT.

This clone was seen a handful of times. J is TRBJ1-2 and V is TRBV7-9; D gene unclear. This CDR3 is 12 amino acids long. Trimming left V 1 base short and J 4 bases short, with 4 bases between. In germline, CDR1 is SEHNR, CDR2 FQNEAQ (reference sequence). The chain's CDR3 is CASSLVSYGYTF. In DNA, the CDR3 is TGTGCCAGCAGCTTAGTCAGCTATGGCTACACCTTC.

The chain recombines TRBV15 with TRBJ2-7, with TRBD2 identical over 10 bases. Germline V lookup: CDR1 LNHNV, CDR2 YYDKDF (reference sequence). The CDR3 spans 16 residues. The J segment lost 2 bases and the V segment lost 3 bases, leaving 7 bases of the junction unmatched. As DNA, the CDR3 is TGTGCCACCAGCAGGGCACTAGCGGGGCGCACCTACGAGCAGTACGTC. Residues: CATSRALAGRTYEQYV.

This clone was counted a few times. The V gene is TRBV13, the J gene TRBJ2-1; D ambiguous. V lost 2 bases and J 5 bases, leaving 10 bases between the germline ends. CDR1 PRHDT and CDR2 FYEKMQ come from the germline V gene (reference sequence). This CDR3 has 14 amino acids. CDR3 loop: CASSLLGLNNEQFF. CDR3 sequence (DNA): TGTGCCAGCAGCTTACTAGGTCTTAACAATGAGCAGTTCTTC.

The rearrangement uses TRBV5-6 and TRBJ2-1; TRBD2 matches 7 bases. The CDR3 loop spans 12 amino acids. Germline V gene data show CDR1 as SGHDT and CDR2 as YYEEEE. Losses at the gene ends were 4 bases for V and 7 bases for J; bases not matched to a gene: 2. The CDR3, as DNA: TGTGCCAGCAGCCGGACTAGAAATGAGCAGTTCTTC. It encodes CASSRTRNEQFF. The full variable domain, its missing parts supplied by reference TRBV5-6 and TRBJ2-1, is DAGVTQSPTHLIKTRGQQVTLRCSPKSGHDTVSWYQQALGQGPQFIFQYYEEEERQRGNFPDRFSGHQFPNYSSELNVNALLLGDSALYLCASSRTRNEQFFGPGTRLTVL.

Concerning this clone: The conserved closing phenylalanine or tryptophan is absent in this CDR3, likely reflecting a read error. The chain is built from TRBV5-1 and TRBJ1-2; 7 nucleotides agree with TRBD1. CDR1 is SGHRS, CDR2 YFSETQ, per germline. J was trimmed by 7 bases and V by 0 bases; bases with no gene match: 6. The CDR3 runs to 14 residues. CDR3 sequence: CASSLEGGGSGYTC. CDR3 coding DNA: TGCGCCAGCAGCTTGGAAGGGGGCGGGAGTGGCTACACCTGC.

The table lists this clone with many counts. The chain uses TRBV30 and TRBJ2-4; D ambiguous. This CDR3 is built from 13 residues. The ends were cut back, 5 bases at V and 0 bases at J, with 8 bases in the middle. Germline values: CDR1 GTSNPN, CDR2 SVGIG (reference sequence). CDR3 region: CAWASLAKNIQYF. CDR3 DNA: TGTGCCTGGGCCTCGCTAGCCAAAAACATTCAGTACTTC.

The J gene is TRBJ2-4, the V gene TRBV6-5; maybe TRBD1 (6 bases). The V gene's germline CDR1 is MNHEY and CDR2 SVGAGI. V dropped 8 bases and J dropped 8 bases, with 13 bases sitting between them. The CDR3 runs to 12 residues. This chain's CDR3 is CASRNREYIQYF. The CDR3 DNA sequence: TGTGCCAGCCGAAACAGGGAATACATTCAGTACTTC.

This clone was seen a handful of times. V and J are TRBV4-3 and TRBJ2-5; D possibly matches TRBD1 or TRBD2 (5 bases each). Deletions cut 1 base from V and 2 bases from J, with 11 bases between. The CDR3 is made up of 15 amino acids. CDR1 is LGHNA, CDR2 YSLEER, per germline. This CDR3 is CASSQAGTDQETQYF. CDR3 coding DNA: TGCGCCAGCAGCCAAGCCGGGACGGATCAAGAGACCCAGTACTTC.

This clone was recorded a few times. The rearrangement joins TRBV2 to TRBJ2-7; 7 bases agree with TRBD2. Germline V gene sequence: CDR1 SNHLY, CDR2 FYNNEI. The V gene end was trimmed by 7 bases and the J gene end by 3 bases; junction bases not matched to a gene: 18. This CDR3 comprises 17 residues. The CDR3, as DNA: TGTGCCAGCATCCCCAGGGACTACCCCTTGAGAAGCTACGAGCAGTACTTC. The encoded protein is CASIPRDYPLRSYEQYF.

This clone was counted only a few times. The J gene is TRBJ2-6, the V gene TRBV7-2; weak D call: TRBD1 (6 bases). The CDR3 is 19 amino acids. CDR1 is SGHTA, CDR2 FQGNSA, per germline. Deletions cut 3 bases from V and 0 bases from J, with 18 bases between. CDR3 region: CASSFRGTATLSGANVLTF. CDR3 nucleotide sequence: TGTGCCAGCAGCTTCAGGGGTACAGCTACTCTCTCTGGGGCCAACGTCCTGACTTTC.

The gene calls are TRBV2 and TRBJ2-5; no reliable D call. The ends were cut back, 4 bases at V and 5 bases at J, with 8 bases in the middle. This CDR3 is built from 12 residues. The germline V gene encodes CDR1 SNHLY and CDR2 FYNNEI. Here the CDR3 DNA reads TGTGCCAGCAGTGTAGGGTCCGAGACCCAGTACTTC. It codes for CASSVGSETQYF.

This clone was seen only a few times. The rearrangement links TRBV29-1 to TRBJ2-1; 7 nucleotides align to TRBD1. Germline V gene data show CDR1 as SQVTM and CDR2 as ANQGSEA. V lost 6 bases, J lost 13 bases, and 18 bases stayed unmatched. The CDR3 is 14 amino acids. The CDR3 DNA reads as TGCAGCGTCGTAAGGGGGACAGACGTTCGACGACAGTTCTTC. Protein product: CSVVRGTDVRRQFF.

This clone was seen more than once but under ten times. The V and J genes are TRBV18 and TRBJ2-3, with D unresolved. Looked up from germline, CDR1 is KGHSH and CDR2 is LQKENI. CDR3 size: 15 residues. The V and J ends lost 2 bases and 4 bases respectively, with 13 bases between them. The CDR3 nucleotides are TGTGCCAGCTCACCAGCTAACGATCGCGCAGATACGCAGTATTTT. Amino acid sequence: CASSPANDRADTQYF.

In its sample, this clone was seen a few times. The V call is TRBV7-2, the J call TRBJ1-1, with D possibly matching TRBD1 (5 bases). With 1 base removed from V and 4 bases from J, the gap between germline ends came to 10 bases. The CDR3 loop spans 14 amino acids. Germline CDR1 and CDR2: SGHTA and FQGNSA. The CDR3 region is CASSLDRRGTEAFF. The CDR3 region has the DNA TGTGCCAGCAGCTTAGATCGAAGGGGCACTGAAGCTTTCTTT.

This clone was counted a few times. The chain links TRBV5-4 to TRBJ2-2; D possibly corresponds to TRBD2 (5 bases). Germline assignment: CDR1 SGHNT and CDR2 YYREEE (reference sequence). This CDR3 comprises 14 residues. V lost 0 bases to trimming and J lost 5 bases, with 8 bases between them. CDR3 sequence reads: CASSLGTGTGELFF. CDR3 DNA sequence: TGTGCCAGCAGCTTGGGGACGGGAACCGGGGAGCTGTTTTTT.

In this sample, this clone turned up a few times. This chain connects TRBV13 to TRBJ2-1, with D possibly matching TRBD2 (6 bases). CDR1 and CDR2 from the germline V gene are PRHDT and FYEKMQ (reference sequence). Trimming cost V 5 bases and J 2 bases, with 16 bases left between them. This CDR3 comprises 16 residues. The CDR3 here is CASSPTGQRAYNEQFF. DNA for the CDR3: TGTGCCAGCAGCCCGACGGGCCAGCGGGCCTACAATGAGCAGTTCTTC.

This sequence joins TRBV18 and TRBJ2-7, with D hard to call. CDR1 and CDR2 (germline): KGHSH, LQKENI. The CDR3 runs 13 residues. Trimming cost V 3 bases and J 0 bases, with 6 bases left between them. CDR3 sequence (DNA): TGTGCCAGCTCACCCTTTAGCTCCTACGAGCAGTACGTC. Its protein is CASSPFSSYEQYV.

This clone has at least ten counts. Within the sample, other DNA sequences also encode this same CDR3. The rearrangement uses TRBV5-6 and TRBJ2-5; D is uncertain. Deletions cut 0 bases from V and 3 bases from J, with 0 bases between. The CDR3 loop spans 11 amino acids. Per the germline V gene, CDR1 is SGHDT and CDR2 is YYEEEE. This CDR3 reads CASSLEETQYF. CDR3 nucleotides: TGTGCCAGCAGCTTGGAAGAGACCCAGTACTTC. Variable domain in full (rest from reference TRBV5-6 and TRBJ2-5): DAGVTQSPTHLIKTRGQQVTLRCSPKSGHDTVSWYQQALGQGPQFIFQYYEEEERQRGNFPDRFSGHQFPNYSSELNVNALLLGDSALYLCASSLEETQYFGPGTRLLVL.

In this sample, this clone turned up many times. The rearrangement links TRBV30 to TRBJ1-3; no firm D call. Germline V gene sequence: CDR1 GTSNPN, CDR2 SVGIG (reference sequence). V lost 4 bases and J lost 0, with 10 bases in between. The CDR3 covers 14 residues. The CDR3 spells CAWTRHSSGNTIYF. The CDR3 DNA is TGTGCCTGGACGCGGCATAGCTCTGGAAACACCATATATTTT. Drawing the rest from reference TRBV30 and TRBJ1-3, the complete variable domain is SQTIHQWPATLVQPVGSPLSLECTVEGTSNPNLYWYRQAAGRGLQLLFYSVGIGQISSEVPQNLSASRPQDRQFILSSKKLLLSDSGFYLCAWTRHSSGNTIYFGEGSWLTVV.

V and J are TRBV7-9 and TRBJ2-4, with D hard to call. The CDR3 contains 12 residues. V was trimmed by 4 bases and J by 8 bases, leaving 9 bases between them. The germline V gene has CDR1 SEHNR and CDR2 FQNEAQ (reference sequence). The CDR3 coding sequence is TGTGCCAGCAGCTCCCGGTGGGACATTCAGTACTTC. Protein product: CASSSRWDIQYF.

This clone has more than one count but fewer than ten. CDR3 amino acids: CSADSNPRTEAFF. As DNA, the CDR3 is TGCAGCGCCGACAGCAACCCGAGGACTGAAGCTTTCTTT. The chain joins TRBV29-1 to TRBJ1-1; D might be TRBD1 (5 bases). The CDR3 is 13 residues long. The germline CDR1 and CDR2 sequences are SQVTM and ANQGSEA. The V gene lost 7 bases and the J gene lost 5 bases, with 17 bases spanning the gap.